Listed below are T cell receptor beta chains from one sample, sequenced in a study of cytomegalovirus exposure and HLA in healthy donors. TCRdb's table, derived via immunoSEQ multiplex PCR, lists solely in-frame clones and lacks some. Of approximately 100,000 clones listed, approximately 80% were seen once; the top ten hold roughly 1.7%. Sequencing input: PBMCs. The receptor set was obtained from a woman aged 40 to 50 in good health and CMV-seronegative. Each CDR3 is given with its conserved first and last residue. The D gene is left open where the match is weak. Some rows mark clone size as missing; the rest say once, few, many or name a class of expanded clone.

d_call	clone_size	v_call	j_call	cdr3_aa	cdr3_nt
NA	NA	TRBV7-9	TRBJ2-1	CATNLHPGIGSYNEQFF	TGTGCCACCAACTTGCACCCGGGGATCGGGAGCTACAATGAGCAGTTCTTC
TRBD2	NA	TRBV29-1	TRBJ2-7	CSATGGGGSYEQYF	TGCAGCGCCACCGGCGGGGGAGGGTCCTACGAGCAGTACTTC
NA	NA	TRBV5-8	TRBJ1-1	CASSPWEGRQTEAFF	TGTGCCAGCAGCCCCTGGGAGGGGAGGCAGACTGAAGCTTTCTTT
NA	NA	TRBV19	TRBJ1-1	CASSIDGGAEAFF	TGTGCCAGTAGTATTGATGGAGGCGCTGAAGCTTTCTTT
TRBD1	NA	TRBV29-1	TRBJ2-7	CSVEGGDRGYEQYF	TGCAGCGTTGAGGGGGGGGACAGGGGCTACGAGCAGTACTTC
NA	NA	TRBV28	TRBJ1-5	CASSLGIGGSNQPQHF	TGTGCCAGCAGTTTAGGGATCGGGGGGTCCAATCAGCCCCAGCATTTT
NA	NA	TRBV4-3	TRBJ2-3	CASSLELRTDTQYF	TGCGCCAGCAGCCTTGAACTCCGCACAGATACGCAGTATTTT
NA	NA	TRBV30	TRBJ2-7	CAWSVRVRGEQYF	TGTGCCTGGAGTGTACGGGTTAGGGGCGAGCAGTACTTC
NA	NA	TRBV15	TRBJ2-5	CATTFQGLAGETQYF	TGTGCCACCACCTTTCAGGGCTTAGCTGGTGAGACCCAGTACTTC
NA	few	TRBV29-1	TRBJ2-3	CSVAQGGRKYF	TGCAGCGTCGCACAGGGGGGGAGGAAGTATTTT
TRBD1	NA	TRBV28	TRBJ2-7	CASSPKIGDSQDEQYF	TGTGCCAGCAGTCCCAAGATCGGGGACAGCCAAGACGAGCAGTACTTC
NA	NA	TRBV13	TRBJ1-5	CASSLGAHSNQPQHF	TGTGCCAGCAGCTTAGGGGCCCATAGCAATCAGCCCCAGCATTTT
NA	NA	TRBV2	TRBJ1-3	CASSEYRGHGNTIYF	TGTGCCAGCAGTGAATACCGGGGTCACGGAAACACCATATATTTT
NA	NA	TRBV9	TRBJ2-3	CASNPGESDTQYF	TGTGCCAGCAACCCGGGAGAATCAGATACGCAGTATTTT
TRBD2	NA	TRBV4-1	TRBJ2-1	CASSSIETSNYNEQFF	TGCGCCAGCAGCTCGATCGAGACTAGCAACTACAATGAGCAGTTCTTC
TRBD2	NA	TRBV4-2	TRBJ2-7	CASSQGPGLAGLENGQYF	TGTGCCAGCAGTCAAGGCCCCGGTCTAGCGGGATTGGAAAACGGGCAGTACTTC
TRBD2	medium-sized	TRBV25-1	TRBJ2-1	CASSLESGANEQFF	TGTGCCAGCAGTTTGGAAAGCGGGGCTAATGAGCAGTTCTTC
NA	medium-sized	TRBV15	TRBJ2-6	CATSSDSSGANVLTF	TGTGCCACCAGCAGTGACAGCTCTGGGGCCAACGTCCTGACTTTC
NA	few	TRBV5-8	TRBJ1-5	CASSLGERSNQPQHF	TGTGCCAGCAGCTTGGGGGAGCGGAGCAATCAGCCCCAGCATTTT
NA	once	TRBV6-5	TRBJ1-1	CASNLIPGAEAFF	TGTGCCAGCAACCTTATCCCGGGAGCTGAAGCTTTCTTT
NA	NA	TRBV10-3	TRBJ2-7	CAISERGGTGPTYEQYF	TGTGCCATCAGTGAACGAGGGGGAACGGGACCGACCTACGAGCAGTACTTC
TRBD2	NA	TRBV27	TRBJ2-3	CASSKGLALDTQYF	TGTGCCAGCAGTAAGGGACTAGCATTAGATACGCAGTATTTT
NA	NA	TRBV4-2	TRBJ2-6	CASSQVWGTGHSGANVLTF	TGTGCCAGCAGCCAAGTGTGGGGCACAGGTCACTCTGGGGCCAACGTCCTGACTTTC
NA	NA	TRBV7-9	TRBJ1-4	CASGWGPGEKLFF	TGTGCCAGCGGGTGGGGGCCAGGTGAAAAACTGTTTTTT
TRBD1	NA	TRBV29-1	TRBJ2-1	CSVDGGQGYNEQFF	TGCAGCGTTGATGGGGGACAGGGCTACAATGAGCAGTTCTTC
NA	NA	TRBV27	TRBJ1-1	CASSSGQLFRSVAFF	TGTGCCAGCAGTTCAGGGCAACTATTCCGGTCGGTGGCTTTCTTT
TRBD1	once	TRBV28	TRBJ2-7	CASSLPGQGFHEQYF	TGTGCCAGCAGCCTACCGGGACAGGGGTTCCACGAGCAGTACTTC
NA	NA	TRBV15	TRBJ1-1	CATSRSPNTEAFF	TGTGCCACCAGCAGGAGCCCGAACACTGAAGCTTTCTTT